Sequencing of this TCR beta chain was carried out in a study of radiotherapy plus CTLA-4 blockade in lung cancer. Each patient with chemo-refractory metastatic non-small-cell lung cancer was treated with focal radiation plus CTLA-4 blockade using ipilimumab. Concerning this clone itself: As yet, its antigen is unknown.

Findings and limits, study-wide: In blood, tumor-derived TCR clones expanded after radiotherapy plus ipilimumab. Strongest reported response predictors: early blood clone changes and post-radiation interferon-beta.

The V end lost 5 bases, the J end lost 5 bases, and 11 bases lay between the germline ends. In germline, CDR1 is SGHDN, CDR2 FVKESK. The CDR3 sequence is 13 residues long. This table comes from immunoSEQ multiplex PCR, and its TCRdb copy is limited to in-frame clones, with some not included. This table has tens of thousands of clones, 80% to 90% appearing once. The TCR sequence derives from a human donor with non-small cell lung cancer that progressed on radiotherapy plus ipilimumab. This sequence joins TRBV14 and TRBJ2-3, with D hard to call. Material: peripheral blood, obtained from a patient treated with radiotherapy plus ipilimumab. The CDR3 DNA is TGTGCCAGCAGCATACGACTGGGAGATACGCAGTATTTT. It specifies CASSIRLGDTQYF.